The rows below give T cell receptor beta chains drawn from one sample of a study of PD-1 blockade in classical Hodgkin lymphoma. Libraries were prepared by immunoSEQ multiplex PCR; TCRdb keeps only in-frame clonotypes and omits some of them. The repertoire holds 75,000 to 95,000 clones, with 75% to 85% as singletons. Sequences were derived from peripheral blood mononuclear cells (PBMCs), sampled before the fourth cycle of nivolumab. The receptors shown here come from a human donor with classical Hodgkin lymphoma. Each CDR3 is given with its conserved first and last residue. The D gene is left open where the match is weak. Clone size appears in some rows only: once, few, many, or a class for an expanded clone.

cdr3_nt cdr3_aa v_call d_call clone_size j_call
TGTGCCAGCAGTTTGAGAGGGGCTGCAACTAATGAAAAACTGTTTTTT CASSLRGAATNEKLFF TRBV28 - - TRBJ1-4
TGTGCCAGCAGCTTGGAGTTAAAAGAGACCCAGTACTTC CASSLELKETQYF TRBV5-6 - - TRBJ2-5
TGTGCCAGCGGGCAGTATACTGAAGCTTTCTTT CASGQYTEAFF TRBV2 - - TRBJ1-1
TGCGCCAGCAGCGGGGGACTAGCCGGCACAGATACGCAGTATTTT CASSGGLAGTDTQYF TRBV4-1 TRBD2 once TRBJ2-3
TGTGCCAGCAGCGTTGGGACCGGCTACACCTTC CASSVGTGYTF TRBV9 - - TRBJ1-2
TGTGCCAGCAGCTTCGTAGCGGGAGGTCCCGAGCAGTACTTC CASSFVAGGPEQYF TRBV5-4 TRBD2 - TRBJ2-7
TGTGCCACGGGAGGAGCTTTGGAAAAACTGTTTTTT CATGGALEKLFF TRBV6-1 - - TRBJ1-4
TGTGCCAGCAGCCCAGGACTAGCGCCCTACGAGCAGTACTTC CASSPGLAPYEQYF TRBV9 TRBD2 - TRBJ2-7
TGCGCCAGCAGCCCCGGGACTAGCGGGAGTGGGGATACGCAGTATTTT CASSPGTSGSGDTQYF TRBV5-1 TRBD2 - TRBJ2-3
TGTGCCAGCAGATTTAGCGGGGAGCAGTTCTTC CASRFSGEQFF TRBV7-9 TRBD2 - TRBJ2-1
TGTGCCATCAGTGAGTCGGCAGGCCGTAATGAAAAACTGTTTTTT CAISESAGRNEKLFF TRBV10-3 - once TRBJ1-4
TGCGCCAGCAGCTTCGGACAGCGCTTTGAGGATGAGCAGTTCTTC CASSFGQRFEDEQFF TRBV5-1 - - TRBJ2-1
TGCGCCAGCAGCGCGGCGGGAGGGGATACGCAGTATTTT CASSAAGGDTQYF TRBV5-1 TRBD2 - TRBJ2-3
TGTGCCAGCAGTTACGGGCGGTCGGAATACGAGCAGTACTTC CASSYGRSEYEQYF TRBV6-5 - - TRBJ2-7
TGTGCCAGCAGCTCAGGACTGACACAAGAGACCCAGTACTTC CASSSGLTQETQYF TRBV5-4 - - TRBJ2-5
TGTGCCAGCAGCTTAGGGGGACAGGGGAGGAAGAACACTGAAGCTTTCTTT CASSLGGQGRKNTEAFF TRBV7-2 TRBD1 - TRBJ1-1
TGTGCCATCAGTGAGTCCGGCGCGAACACTGAAGCTTTCTTT CAISESGANTEAFF TRBV10-3 - - TRBJ1-1
TGTGCCAGCAGCTCCCCGGGACAGAGCTTACAGTACTTC CASSSPGQSLQYF TRBV11-2 TRBD1 - TRBJ2-7
TGTGCCAGCAGCTTAGGTCAACCCAGCACAGATACGCAGTATTTT CASSLGQPSTDTQYF TRBV7-2 - once TRBJ2-3
TGCGCCAGCAGCTCACTAGCGGGGGCCCTCTACGAGCAGTACTTC CASSSLAGALYEQYF TRBV5-1 TRBD2 - TRBJ2-7
TGTGCCAGCAGTTCCCCTGGGGACGGCACAGATACGCAGTATTTT CASSSPGDGTDTQYF TRBV28 - - TRBJ2-3
TGTGCCAGCAGCACCCGGACTAGCGGGAGCGGCGAGCAGTACTTC CASSTRTSGSGEQYF TRBV7-2 TRBD2 once TRBJ2-7
TGTGCCAGCAGCCCCCCCCGTGGCGTCTCCTACAATGAGCAGTTCTTC CASSPPRGVSYNEQFF TRBV7-2 - - TRBJ2-1
TGTGCCAGCAGCCCTGGGCCGGGGGCAAACTATGGCTACACCTTC CASSPGPGANYGYTF TRBV7-2 - - TRBJ1-2
TGTGCCAGTAGTCCGCTAGCGGGAGTGAGGAATGAGCAGTTCTTC CASSPLAGVRNEQFF TRBV19 TRBD2 - TRBJ2-1
TGTGCCAGCAGCTCGACAGGGAATCAGCCCCAGCATTTT CASSSTGNQPQHF TRBV5-6 TRBD1 - TRBJ1-5
TGTGCCAGTAGTATAGACCTCCGGGCGAACTATGGCTACACCTTC CASSIDLRANYGYTF TRBV19 - - TRBJ1-2
TGTGCCAGCAGCTTAGGTGCTAGCGGGACCTACGAGCAGTACTTC CASSLGASGTYEQYF TRBV7-6 TRBD2 - TRBJ2-7
TGCGCCAGCAGCTTGGCCCCAGACGGAACTGAAGCTTTCTTT CASSLAPDGTEAFF TRBV5-1 - once TRBJ1-1
TGTGCCAGTAGTCCCCGTCCGGACAGGGCCCACACCTTC CASSPRPDRAHTF TRBV19 TRBD1 - TRBJ1-2
TGTGCCATCAGTGAGTCGAGCGGCTACTATGGCTACACCTTC CAISESSGYYGYTF TRBV10-3 - few TRBJ1-2
TGTGCCAGCAGTGAATTGCCAGGCGCTCCCAACTCTGGGGCCAACGTCCTGACTTTC CASSELPGAPNSGANVLTF TRBV2 - - TRBJ2-6